Following are 25 T cell receptor beta chains from one sample sequenced in a study of T cells in Graves' hyperthyroidism and ophthalmopathy. Authors of the study amplified TCR beta CDR3 regions from RNA transcripts. The HTBI primer set drove a first-round RT-PCR of the TCR CDR3. TCRdb itself ran the multiplex PCR reads through MiXCR, one entry per CDR3 protein. The repertoire holds under 450,000 distinct CDR3 sequences, approximately 15% seen once, with about 20% in the top ten. The specimen sequenced was blood. These receptors all stem from a young man with Graves' hyperthyroidism that later progressed to Graves' ophthalmopathy.

This clonotype occurred once. The chain has TRBV29-1 and TRBJ1-5; D may be TRBD1 (5 bases). V lost 6 bases and J lost 6, with 15 bases in between. Germline V gene sequence: CDR1 SQVTM, CDR2 ANQGSEA. This CDR3 has 13 residues. CDR3 nucleotide sequence: TGCAGCGTGGGGCGAGGGTTGGGTCAGCCCCAGCATTTT. Translating gives CSVGRGLGQPQHF.

The chain links TRBV5-1 to TRBJ2-5; 7 bases match TRBD1. The CDR3 consists of 14 residues. The V gene's germline CDR1 is SGHRS and CDR2 YFSETQ. With V trimmed by 8 bases and J by 1 base, 8 bases remained unmatched. The DNA for the CDR3 is TGCGCCAGTACCCCGGGACAGACCCAAGAGACCCAGTACTTC. This sequence encodes CASTPGQTQETQYF.

There are many counts of this clonotype. The chain is built from TRBV28 and TRBJ2-7, with D unclear. This CDR3 has 15 amino acids. Deletions cut 3 bases from V and 5 bases from J, with 17 bases between. Germline V gene sequence: CDR1 MDHEN, CDR2 SYDVKM. The CDR3 coding sequence is TGTGCCAGCAGTTTTGTGGTAGGTTCGTTCAACGAGCAGTACTTC. It yields the protein CASSFVVGSFNEQYF.

This clonotype was detected only a few times. The rearrangement uses TRBV19 and TRBJ2-2; 8 nucleotides match TRBD1. Germline values: CDR1 LNHDA, CDR2 SQIVND (reference sequence). CDR3 size: 16 residues. Trimming removed 6 bases from V and 1 base from J; junction bases left unmatched: 7. The CDR3 spells CASSRFGTGNTGELFF. The DNA for the CDR3 is TGTGCCAGTAGCAGATTTGGGACAGGGAACACCGGGGAGCTGTTTTTT.

The chain joins TRBV5-1 to TRBJ2-3; 10 bases agree with TRBD2. This CDR3 is built from 17 residues. Per germline, CDR1 SGHRS and CDR2 YFSETQ. V lost 3 bases, J lost 2 bases, and 9 bases stayed unmatched. The CDR3 here is CASSSSGGATLTDTQYF. The CDR3 nucleotides read TGCGCCAGCAGCTCTAGCGGGGGCGCAACTCTCACAGATACGCAGTATTTT.

In this sample, this clonotype turned up many times. The CDR3 region is CASSRNRGGNQPQHF. CDR3 bases: TGTGCCAGCAGCCGCAACAGGGGTGGCAATCAGCCCCAGCATTTT. The V gene is TRBV28, the J gene TRBJ1-5; 7 nucleotides match TRBD1. Trimming removed 6 bases from V and 2 bases from J; junction bases left unmatched: 7. The CDR3 totals 15 residues. CDR1 is MDHEN and CDR2 is SYDVKM in the germline V gene.

The gene calls are TRBV4-1 and TRBJ1-1; a possible D gene is TRBD1 (5 bases). Trimming cost V 7 bases and J 1 base, with 19 bases left between them. Germline V CDR1 and CDR2: MGHRA, YSYEKL. This CDR3 comprises 16 residues. CDR3 sequence: CASTEIGRGTNTEAFF. DNA of the CDR3: TGCGCCAGCACCGAAATAGGGAGGGGTACGAACACTGAAGCTTTCTTT.

There are many counts of this clonotype. The chain couples TRBV28 to TRBJ1-5; D not resolved. The CDR3 contains 16 residues. Per germline, CDR1 MDHEN and CDR2 SYDVKM. V lost 4 bases to trimming and J lost 2 bases, with 15 bases between them. CDR3 residues: CASSSDLDTRNQPQHF. The CDR3 DNA reads as TGTGCCAGCAGTTCCGACCTAGACACTCGCAATCAGCCCCAGCATTTT. Full variable domain (rest looked up from reference TRBV28 and TRBJ1-5): DVKVTQSSRYLVKRTGEKVFLECVQDMDHENMFWYRQDPGLGLRLIYFSYDVKMKEKGDIPEGYSVSREKKERFSLILESASTNQTSMYLCASSSDLDTRNQPQHFGDGTRLSIL.

CDR3 protein: CASSWDKRRDEQYF. In DNA form, the CDR3 reads TGTGCCAGCAGCTGGGACAAGAGGAGAGACGAGCAGTACTTC. The chain employs TRBV5-5 and TRBJ2-7, with TRBD1 as a possible D gene (6 bases). CDR1 and CDR2 (germline): SGHKS, YYEKEE (reference sequence). Trimming removed 3 bases at V and 5 bases at J, with 15 bases between. CDR3 length: 14 amino acids.

The gene calls are TRBV4-1 and TRBJ1-6; unclear D gene. This CDR3 spans 16 amino acids. Per the germline V gene, CDR1 is MGHRA and CDR2 is YSYEKL. V lost 0 bases and J lost 10, with 16 bases in between. Here the CDR3 reads CASSQDPNSGRSPLHF. CDR3 bases: TGCGCCAGCAGCCAAGACCCCAACTCGGGGAGATCACCCCTCCACTTT.

The chain employs TRBV12-3 or TRBV12-4 and TRBJ1-2; 7 nucleotides match TRBD1. The CDR3 is 14 amino acids. The V gene end was trimmed by 6 bases and the J gene end by 4 bases; junction bases not matched to a gene: 8. The chain's CDR3 is CASSVEGGFYGYTF. In nucleotides, the CDR3 is TGTGCCAGCAGCGTAGAAGGGGGCTTCTATGGCTACACCTTC.

There are many counts of this clonotype. This chain joins TRBV7-6 and TRBJ2-1; TRBD2 matches at 12 bases. The CDR3 runs to 16 residues. Per germline, CDR1 SGHVS and CDR2 FNYEAQ. V gave up 2 bases and J gave up 8 bases; unmatched junction bases: 7. CDR3 nucleotide sequence: TGTGCCAGCAGCTTACCCACTAGCGGGGGGTTGGATGAGCAGTTCTTC. It is translated as CASSLPTSGGLDEQFF.

The rearrangement links TRBV9 to TRBJ2-2, with TRBD2 matching 9 bases. The CDR3 sequence is 18 residues long. Germline V gene lookup returns CDR1 SGDLS and CDR2 YYNGEE. V shed 0 bases and J 1 base; nucleotides not matched to a gene: 7. DNA of the CDR3: TGTGCCAGCAGCGTAGGATTTGGGACTAGCCTGAACACCGGGGAGCTGTTTTTT. This gives the protein CASSVGFGTSLNTGELFF. The whole variable domain, filled in from reference TRBV9 and TRBJ2-2, reads DSGVTQTPKHLITATGQRVTLRCSPRSGDLSVYWYQQSLDQGLQFLIQYYNGEERAKGNILERFSAQQFPDLHSELNLSSLELGDSALYFCASSVGFGTSLNTGELFFGEGSRLTVL.

This chain uses TRBV5-5 with TRBJ1-2; D is unclear. This CDR3 region has 14 residues. V lost 4 bases to trimming and J lost 2 bases, with 12 bases between them. Per the germline V gene, CDR1 is SGHKS and CDR2 is YYEKEE (reference sequence). Written as DNA, the CDR3 is TGTGCCAGCAGCGCCGTGGCAGCGAACTATGGCTACACCTTC. Translated: CASSAVAANYGYTF.

There are a few counts of this clonotype. J is TRBJ2-7 and V is TRBV4-1; D may be TRBD1 or TRBD2 (6 bases each). The CDR3 is 15 amino acids. CDR1 is MGHRA, CDR2 YSYEKL, per germline. The V end lost 4 bases, the J end lost 4 bases, and 17 bases lay between the germline ends. CDR3 region: CASSPGQTGRYEQYF. The CDR3, as DNA: TGCGCCAGCAGCCCTGGCCAAACAGGGAGGTACGAGCAGTACTTC.

The genes are TRBV6-6 and TRBJ1-4; a possible D gene is TRBD1 (5 bases). The CDR3 consists of 17 residues. The germline V gene encodes CDR1 MNHNY and CDR2 SVGAGI (reference sequence). The V end was cut by 2 bases, the J end by 5 bases, with 18 bases between. Here the CDR3 DNA reads TGTGCCAGCAGTTACGCCGGGACGGCCACGTCGAATGAAAAACTGTTTTTT. Translated, it gives CASSYAGTATSNEKLFF.

At least ten counts were recorded for this clonotype. The chain recombines TRBV15 with TRBJ1-2, with 8 nucleotides matching TRBD1. This CDR3 is 15 amino acids long. CDR1 and CDR2 (germline): LNHNV, YYDKDF (reference sequence). V was pared by 1 base and J by 8 bases, with 9 bases of the junction left unmatched. This chain's CDR3 is CATSRVGQGGEGYTF. CDR3 nucleotide sequence: TGTGCCACCAGCAGAGTAGGACAGGGTGGAGAGGGCTACACCTTC. The full variable domain, completed using reference TRBV15 and TRBJ1-2, is DAMVIQNPRYQVTQFGKPVTLSCSQTLNHNVMYWYQQKSSQAPKLLFHYYDKDFNNEADTPDNFQSRRPNTSFCFLDIRSPGLGDTAMYLCATSRVGQGGEGYTFGSGTRLTVV.

At least ten counts were recorded for this clonotype. For the CDR3, the DNA is TGTGCCAGCAGCTCCGCTTGGCGTGAAAAACTGTTTTTT. As protein: CASSSAWREKLFF. V is TRBV7-9 and J is TRBJ1-4; D ambiguous. CDR3 length: 13 residues. Germline CDR1 SEHNR, CDR2 FQNEAQ (reference sequence). Trimming shortened V by 4 bases and J by 7 bases, and 10 bases separated the two germline ends. Combining the CDR3 with reference TRBV7-9 and TRBJ1-4 gives the whole variable domain DTGVSQNPRHKITKRGQNVTFRCDPISEHNRLYWYRQTLGQGPEFLTYFQNEAQLEKSRLLSDRFSAERPKGSFSTLEIQRTEQGDSAMYLCASSSAWREKLFFGSGTQLSVL.

This clonotype was detected ten times or more. V is TRBV15 and J is TRBJ2-1; TRBD2 might be the D (5 bases). Germline-derived CDR1 and CDR2 are LNHNV and YYDKDF (reference sequence). The length of the CDR3 is 16 residues. V lost 9 bases and J 8 bases, leaving 26 bases between the germline ends. The CDR3 sequence: CATTSFVLLGVDEQFF. The DNA of the CDR3 is TGTGCCACTACGAGTTTTGTACTTCTCGGGGTGGATGAGCAGTTCTTC. The whole variable domain, filled in from reference TRBV15 and TRBJ2-1, reads DAMVIQNPRYQVTQFGKPVTLSCSQTLNHNVMYWYQQKSSQAPKLLFHYYDKDFNNEADTPDNFQSRRPNTSFCFLDIRSPGLGDTAMYLCATTSFVLLGVDEQFFGPGTRLTVL.

This clonotype was picked up a small number of times. The chain combines TRBV5-8 with TRBJ1-6, with 8 bases aligning to TRBD1. The trim removed 4 bases at V and 9 bases at J, leaving 12 bases unmatched. The CDR3 totals 16 residues. Germline CDR1 is SGHTS and CDR2 is YDEGEE. The CDR3 protein is CASSQAGQGSGSPLHF. CDR3 DNA: TGTGCCAGCAGCCAAGCCGGACAGGGCAGTGGTTCACCCCTCCACTTT.

This clonotype was seen many times. This chain joins TRBV28 and TRBJ2-2; D gene ambiguous. Trimming took off 8 bases at V and 2 bases at J, with 18 bases between the two ends. There are 16 residues in the CDR3. Germline CDR1 and CDR2: MDHEN and SYDVKM. The CDR3 region has the DNA TGTGCCAGCCGGAAATACAATCAGATCAACACCGGGGAGCTGTTTTTT. Translating gives CASRKYNQINTGELFF.

This clonotype was observed a few times. The chain employs TRBV7-8 and TRBJ2-1, with TRBD2 as a possible D gene (5 bases). V was pared by 2 bases and J by 0 bases, with 8 bases between. CDR1 is SGHVS, CDR2 FQNEAQ, per germline. The length of the CDR3 is 15 residues. The chain's CDR3 is CASSLLGSSYNEQFF. The CDR3 nucleotides read TGTGCCAGCAGCTTACTGGGGAGCTCCTACAATGAGCAGTTCTTC. Supplemented by reference TRBV7-8 and TRBJ2-1, the full variable domain reads GAGVSQSPRYKVAKRGQDVALRCDPISGHVSLFWYQQALGQGPEFLTYFQNEAQLDKSGLPSDRFFAERPEGSVSTLKIQRTQQEDSAVYLCASSLLGSSYNEQFFGPGTRLTVL.

Worth noting for this clonotype: A much bigger clone sits one base away, suggesting this may be a read error. The chain couples TRBV24-1 to TRBJ1-1, with TRBD1 identical over 9 bases. The germline V gene encodes CDR1 KGHDR and CDR2 SFDVKD. CDR3 length: 16 amino acids. The CDR3 here is CATRKGTGSLNTEASF. CDR3 coding DNA: TGTGCCACCAGGAAGGGGACAGGGAGCCTTAACACTGAAGCTTCCTTT.

In this sample, this clonotype turned up many times. V usage is TRBV7-9 and J usage is TRBJ2-5, with D uncertain. The V end was cut by 5 bases, the J end by 5 bases, with 9 bases between. This CDR3 contains 12 residues. The V gene's germline CDR1 is SEHNR and CDR2 FQNEAQ (reference sequence). Here the CDR3 DNA reads TGTGCCAGCAGCCCCCCGCGGGAGACCCAGTACTTC. It specifies CASSPPRETQYF.

This clonotype was found a few times. The J gene is TRBJ1-4, the V gene TRBV5-1; 9 bases map to TRBD1. Germline V CDR1 and CDR2: SGHRS, YFSETQ. The CDR3 has 15 residues. V dropped 3 bases and J dropped 8; count of bases not matched to a gene: 8. The CDR3 nucleotides are TGCGCCAGCAGCTCCCAACAGGGGGCGCGGGAAAAACTGTTTTTT. This codes for CASSSQQGAREKLFF. Using reference TRBV5-1 and TRBJ1-4 for the parts outside the CDR3, the full variable domain is KAGVTQTPRYLIKTRGQQVTLSCSPISGHRSVSWYQQTPGQGLQFLFEYFSETQRNKGNFPGRFSGRQFSNSRSEMNVSTLELGDSALYLCASSSQQGAREKLFFGSGTQLSVL.